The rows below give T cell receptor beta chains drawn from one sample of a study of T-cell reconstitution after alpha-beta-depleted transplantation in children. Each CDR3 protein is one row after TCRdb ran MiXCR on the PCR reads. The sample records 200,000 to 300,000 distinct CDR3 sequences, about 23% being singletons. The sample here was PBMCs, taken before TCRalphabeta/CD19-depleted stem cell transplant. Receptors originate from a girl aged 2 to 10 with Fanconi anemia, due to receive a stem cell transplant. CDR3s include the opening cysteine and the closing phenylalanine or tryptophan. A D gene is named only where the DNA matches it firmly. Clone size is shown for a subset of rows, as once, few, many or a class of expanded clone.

TGTGCCAGCAGCTTAGATCCGGGACAGGGGAACGATAGCAATCAGCCCCAGCATTTT,CASSLDPGQGNDSNQPQHF,TRBV11-2,19,.,TRBD1,TRBJ1-5
TGCGCCAGCAGCCTCGCGACAGGGAATCCCCAGCATTTT,CASSLATGNPQHF,TRBV5-1,13,few,TRBD1,TRBJ1-5
TGTGCCAGCAGCTTAGTAGGACAGTCCAACTCCTACGAGCAGTACTTC,CASSLVGQSNSYEQYF,TRBV7-8,16,many,.,TRBJ2-7
TGCGCCAGCAGTGAGACGTACTACGAGCAGTACTTC,CASSETYYEQYF,TRBV10-2,12,many,.,TRBJ2-7
TGCAGCGTTCGTTCTAGCGGGATCTACAATGAGCAGTTCTTC,CSVRSSGIYNEQFF,TRBV29-1,14,many,TRBD2,TRBJ2-1
TGTGCCAGCACCGTCCTGGGCGGGACAGGGGTTCACGAGCAGTACTTC,CASTVLGGTGVHEQYF,TRBV28,16,few,TRBD1,TRBJ2-7
TGCAGCGTTAGGGATCTCACTAACTATGGCTACACCTTC,CSVRDLTNYGYTF,TRBV29-1,13,many,.,TRBJ1-2
TGTGCCAGCAGTTTATCAGGGGGGTCAGTAAATGAAGCTTTCTTT,CASSLSGGSVNEAFF,TRBV12-3/TRBV12-4,15,few,TRBD1,TRBJ1-1
TGTGCCAGCAGCATCCATTTTAGCGGGGCCCCTAATGAGCAGTTCTTC,CASSIHFSGAPNEQFF,TRBV7-8,16,.,TRBD2,TRBJ2-1
TGCAGTGCTAGCCTTGGGACGGTCCATCAGCCCCAGCATTTT,CSASLGTVHQPQHF,TRBV20-1,14,many,.,TRBJ1-5
TGCAGCGTTGGGGGACAGGGGAGCTCCTACGAGCAGTACTTC,CSVGGQGSSYEQYF,TRBV29-1,14,many,TRBD1,TRBJ2-7
TGTGCCAGCAGTCCCGACCCGGACGGTCAGCCCCAGCATTTT,CASSPDPDGQPQHF,TRBV28,14,.,.,TRBJ1-5
TGTGCCAGCTCACCACTGTCCGGGACGCACGAGCAGTACTTC,CASSPLSGTHEQYF,TRBV18,14,.,.,TRBJ2-7
TGCAGCGTAGAAGGGACTAGCGGGAGAGGAAGGACAGATACGCAGTATTTT,CSVEGTSGRGRTDTQYF,TRBV29-1,17,few,TRBD2,TRBJ2-3
TGTGCCAGCAGCTTGGGACCTAGCGCGGAAGAGACCCAGTACTTC,CASSLGPSAEETQYF,TRBV7-8,15,.,.,TRBJ2-5
TGTGCCAGCAGTTACTCTGGGACACTTAACTATGGCTACACCTTC,CASSYSGTLNYGYTF,TRBV6-5,15,many,.,TRBJ1-2
TGCAGTGCTAGAGGGACAGCCACCTACGAGCAGTACTTC,CSARGTATYEQYF,TRBV20-1,13,.,.,TRBJ2-7
TGTGCCAGCAGCGTAGGGATGCGTTCGGACTACACAGATACGCAGTATTTT,CASSVGMRSDYTDTQYF,TRBV9,17,.,.,TRBJ2-3
TGTGCCAGCAGGGCTCACAAGGGCTCCTACAATGAGCAGTTCTTC,CASRAHKGSYNEQFF,TRBV6-1,15,.,.,TRBJ2-1
TGCAGTGCTAGAGCCGACCCCTGGTACAATGAGCAGTTCTTC,CSARADPWYNEQFF,TRBV20-1,14,.,.,TRBJ2-1
TGCAGTGCTAGAGCGGCCCCTGTAGGGAATGAGCAGTTCTTC,CSARAAPVGNEQFF,TRBV20-1,14,.,.,TRBJ2-1
TGTGCCAGCAGTCGTATCACAGATACGCAGTATTTT,CASSRITDTQYF,TRBV2,12,.,.,TRBJ2-3
TGCAGTCCTAGAGACGTACCCGAGCAGTTCTTC,CSPRDVPEQFF,TRBV20-1,11,.,.,TRBJ2-1
TGTGCCAGCAGCCAAAGCGGGGGGATATTGTACCAAGAGACCCAGTACTTC,CASSQSGGILYQETQYF,TRBV4-2,17,.,TRBD2,TRBJ2-5
TGTGCCAGCAGTGAACAGGAAGGCTACACCTTC,CASSEQEGYTF,TRBV25-1,11,.,.,TRBJ1-2
TGCAGCGTTGGGGAAACCTACAATGAGCAGTTCTTC,CSVGETYNEQFF,TRBV29-1,12,few,.,TRBJ2-1
TGCAGTGCTAGAGTTCCTCGTTACCCTACCGAGCAGTACTTC,CSARVPRYPTEQYF,TRBV20-1,14,few,.,TRBJ2-7
TGTGCCAGCAGCAAATTGGGAGCATATTACGAGCAGTACTTC,CASSKLGAYYEQYF,TRBV11-1,14,many,.,TRBJ2-7
TGTGCCAGCAGTTTAGTAGGGGGCGGGACCGGGGAGCTGTTTTTT,CASSLVGGGTGELFF,TRBV27,15,many,TRBD1,TRBJ2-2
TGCGCCAGCAGTGCCCTTCGGGGGGGTCCAGAGACCCAGTACTTC,CASSALRGGPETQYF,TRBV10-1,15,many,TRBD2,TRBJ2-5
TGTGCCAGCAGCCCCCAACTAGCGGGAGGGCCACACAATGAGCAGTTCTTC,CASSPQLAGGPHNEQFF,TRBV13,17,.,TRBD2,TRBJ2-1
TGCAGTGCTAGAGGAGGGGGGACTAGCGGGGCTTTCACAGATACGCAGTATTTT,CSARGGGTSGAFTDTQYF,TRBV20-1,18,many,TRBD2,TRBJ2-3
TGTGCCAGCAGCTTAGGGGCAGGGGGAAACACCATATATTTT,CASSLGAGGNTIYF,TRBV7-2,14,.,.,TRBJ1-3
TGTGCCAGCAGCGCACTCCGGGACAGCCGACTCTTC,CASSALRDSRLF,TRBV28,12,.,TRBD1,TRBJ1-2
TGCAGCGCCGCACAGGGGACTAACTATGGCTACACCTTC,CSAAQGTNYGYTF,TRBV29-1,13,.,TRBD1,TRBJ1-2
TGTGCCAGCAGTTACGCCCGATCGACAGGGGGCTTTACAGATACGCAGTATTTT,CASSYARSTGGFTDTQYF,TRBV6-5,18,many,TRBD1,TRBJ2-3
TGCAGTGCTGGGGGCAGTTGGGACGCAGGACAAGAGACCCAGTACTTC,CSAGGSWDAGQETQYF,TRBV20-1,16,few,.,TRBJ2-5
TGTGCCAGCAGTCCAAGCCTGGGACTGATGATCTACGAGCAGTACTTC,CASSPSLGLMIYEQYF,TRBV27,16,many,.,TRBJ2-7
TGCAGCGTTGAATCCGGGACTAGCGGCACCGGGGAGCTGTTTTTT,CSVESGTSGTGELFF,TRBV29-1,15,many,TRBD2,TRBJ2-2
TGCGCCAGCAGTGCGGGCGGATCCACAGATACGCAGTATTTT,CASSAGGSTDTQYF,TRBV10-1,14,.,.,TRBJ2-3
TGTGCCAGCAGCGTAGATGGGCTCGACAATCAGCCCCAGCATTTT,CASSVDGLDNQPQHF,TRBV9,15,few,.,TRBJ1-5
TGCGCCAGCAGCTTGGTCTCTAGCGTCCTCTCCTACGAGCAGTACTTC,CASSLVSSVLSYEQYF,TRBV5-1,16,few,.,TRBJ2-7
TGCAGTGCCATCTCAGGGGACACAGGGAACACAGATACGCAGTATTTT,CSAISGDTGNTDTQYF,TRBV20-1,16,many,.,TRBJ2-3
TGTGCCAGCACCACCGGACAGGGTCCCTACGAGCAGTACTTC,CASTTGQGPYEQYF,TRBV6-2/TRBV6-3,14,.,TRBD1,TRBJ2-7
TGCAGCGGTCTCTTAAGTACGCGCTTTCAAGAGACCCAGTACTTC,CSGLLSTRFQETQYF,TRBV29-1,15,many,.,TRBJ2-5
TGTGCCAGCAGTTTAGTTCTGAGGCGGGAGCCCACAGATACGCAGTATTTT,CASSLVLRREPTDTQYF,TRBV12-3/TRBV12-4,17,many,TRBD2,TRBJ2-3
TGTGCCAGCAGCCCAAACAGGGGGCGGTTAGACAATGAGCAGTTCTTC,CASSPNRGRLDNEQFF,TRBV2,16,few,TRBD1,TRBJ2-1
TGCAGTGCTAGACACTCGACTAGCCCTACGCAGTATTTT,CSARHSTSPTQYF,TRBV20-1,13,many,TRBD2,TRBJ2-3
TGCAGCGTTGAAGCGGCGAGACAGGGCAGCTCCTACGAGCAGTACTTC,CSVEAARQGSSYEQYF,TRBV29-1,16,many,TRBD1,TRBJ2-7
TGCAGCGTTGTACGGGAGACCCAGTACTTC,CSVVRETQYF,TRBV29-1,10,many,.,TRBJ2-5
TGTGCCAGCAGTTACGGCCGGGAGGGTAAAGAGACCCAGTACTTC,CASSYGREGKETQYF,TRBV6-2/TRBV6-3,15,few,TRBD2,TRBJ2-5
TGTGCCTGGAGCATAGAAGACCCCCGGAAGCAGTTCTTC,CAWSIEDPRKQFF,TRBV30,13,few,.,TRBJ2-1
TGTGCCAGCAGCTATCATGGAGGGGGATACGAGCAGTACTTC,CASSYHGGGYEQYF,TRBV7-2,14,.,.,TRBJ2-7
TGTGCCAGCAGCGTAGGACGGGACACGTCCTACGAGCAGTACTTC,CASSVGRDTSYEQYF,TRBV9,15,many,.,TRBJ2-7